These T cell receptor beta chains were read from a single sample in a study of naive and memory T cell subsets. TCRdb redid the calling of the UMI-ligation and nested PCR reads with MiXCR, one entry per CDR3 protein. The sample contains approximately 140,000 distinct CDR3 sequences, approximately 24% of which appear only once. Sequenced material: naive CD4+ T cells from blood. All receptors come from a human donor in good health. The CDR3 runs from the conserved cysteine through the conserved F or W. Each record gives: J gene, clone size, D gene, V gene, CDR3 protein, CDR3 DNA. A D gene is named only where the DNA matches it firmly. Size is stated for part of the rows, as once, few or many counts, or as a class when the clone is expanded.

J gene: TRBJ1-5
clone size: many
D gene: TRBD1
V gene: TRBV19
CDR3 protein: CASSLMGQPNQPQHF
CDR3 DNA: TGTGCCAGTAGTCTAATGGGACAGCCCAATCAGCCCCAGCATTTT

J gene: TRBJ2-1
clone size: few
D gene: -
V gene: TRBV27
CDR3 protein: CASNGEGKTEQFF
CDR3 DNA: TGTGCCAGCAACGGGGAAGGGAAAACCGAGCAGTTCTTC

J gene: TRBJ2-2
clone size: -
D gene: -
V gene: TRBV10-3
CDR3 protein: CAISPGERANTGELFF
CDR3 DNA: TGTGCCATCAGCCCCGGCGAGCGGGCGAACACCGGGGAGCTGTTTTTT

J gene: TRBJ1-6
clone size: -
D gene: -
V gene: TRBV28
CDR3 protein: CASTTSGKRPLHF
CDR3 DNA: TGTGCCAGCACCACATCGGGGAAAAGGCCCCTCCACTTT

J gene: TRBJ2-1
clone size: few
D gene: -
V gene: TRBV11-2
CDR3 protein: CASSLVQVTYNEQFF
CDR3 DNA: TGTGCCAGCAGCTTAGTACAGGTTACCTACAATGAGCAGTTCTTC

J gene: TRBJ2-1
clone size: few
D gene: -
V gene: TRBV2
CDR3 protein: CASRTREGGYNEQFF
CDR3 DNA: TGTGCCAGCAGGACGAGGGAAGGGGGTTACAATGAGCAGTTCTTC

J gene: TRBJ2-7
clone size: -
D gene: -
V gene: TRBV20-1
CDR3 protein: CSALQTMGPVGEQYF
CDR3 DNA: TGCAGTGCTCTACAGACGATGGGGCCGGTTGGCGAGCAGTACTTC

J gene: TRBJ2-6
clone size: many
D gene: -
V gene: TRBV6-5
CDR3 protein: CASSNQGTGANVLTF
CDR3 DNA: TGTGCCAGCAGTAACCAGGGAACAGGGGCCAACGTCCTGACTTTC

J gene: TRBJ1-5
clone size: -
D gene: TRBD1
V gene: TRBV28
CDR3 protein: CASSPGDREYQPQHF
CDR3 DNA: TGTGCCAGCAGTCCAGGCGACAGGGAATATCAGCCCCAGCATTTT

J gene: TRBJ2-3
clone size: few
D gene: TRBD2
V gene: TRBV9
CDR3 protein: CASSPRTAGGTLGPIHHTDTQYF
CDR3 DNA: TGTGCCAGCAGCCCCCGAACGGCGGGGGGCACATTGGGGCCAATACACCACACAGATACGCAGTATTTT

J gene: TRBJ2-7
clone size: few
D gene: -
V gene: TRBV7-9
CDR3 protein: CASSLDPGPFSYEQYF
CDR3 DNA: TGTGCCAGCAGCTTAGATCCTGGTCCCTTTTCCTACGAGCAGTACTTC

J gene: TRBJ2-5
clone size: few
D gene: -
V gene: TRBV20-1
CDR3 protein: CSATGTAGTQYF
CDR3 DNA: TGCAGTGCTACCGGGACTGCAGGGACCCAGTACTTC

J gene: TRBJ2-7
clone size: few
D gene: TRBD2
V gene: TRBV6-5
CDR3 protein: CASSPGGGYYEQYF
CDR3 DNA: TGTGCCAGCAGCCCGGGAGGAGGGTACTACGAGCAGTACTTC

J gene: TRBJ2-1
clone size: many
D gene: -
V gene: TRBV29-1
CDR3 protein: CSVRQVNEQFF
CDR3 DNA: TGCAGCGTTCGACAGGTAAATGAGCAGTTCTTC

J gene: TRBJ1-5
clone size: -
D gene: -
V gene: TRBV20-1
CDR3 protein: CSARSGVLSNQPQHF
CDR3 DNA: TGCAGTGCTAGATCAGGAGTCCTTAGCAATCAGCCCCAGCATTTT

J gene: TRBJ1-1
clone size: -
D gene: TRBD1
V gene: TRBV7-8
CDR3 protein: CASSRTGTGGATEAFF
CDR3 DNA: TGTGCCAGCAGCCGAACCGGGACAGGGGGGGCCACTGAAGCTTTCTTT

J gene: TRBJ2-7
clone size: -
D gene: -
V gene: TRBV2
CDR3 protein: CASTRSDMGLYEQYF
CDR3 DNA: TGTGCCAGCACCCGAAGCGATATGGGGCTGTACGAGCAGTACTTC

J gene: TRBJ2-7
clone size: few
D gene: TRBD2
V gene: TRBV20-1
CDR3 protein: CSARDYSSGRALSYEQYF
CDR3 DNA: TGCAGTGCTAGAGATTATAGTAGCGGGAGGGCCCTTTCCTACGAGCAGTACTTC

J gene: TRBJ2-3
clone size: few
D gene: -
V gene: TRBV7-2
CDR3 protein: CASSISGGTGRVDTQYF
CDR3 DNA: TGTGCCAGCAGCATCTCCGGTGGGACGGGAAGAGTCGATACGCAGTATTTT

J gene: TRBJ2-7
clone size: few
D gene: -
V gene: TRBV27
CDR3 protein: CASSYNGAMALEQYF
CDR3 DNA: TGTGCCAGCAGCTACAACGGAGCAATGGCCCTCGAGCAGTACTTC

J gene: TRBJ2-5
clone size: -
D gene: -
V gene: TRBV5-1
CDR3 protein: CASSRIGVQGSQETQYF
CDR3 DNA: TGCGCCAGCAGCCGTATCGGGGTCCAGGGCTCCCAAGAGACCCAGTACTTC

J gene: TRBJ1-5
clone size: few
D gene: -
V gene: TRBV6-2/TRBV6-3
CDR3 protein: CASSYQGSDQPQHF
CDR3 DNA: TGTGCCAGCAGTTACCAGGGGAGCGATCAGCCCCAGCATTTT

J gene: TRBJ2-1
clone size: -
D gene: TRBD2
V gene: TRBV28
CDR3 protein: CASSPPGLAGRGGVYEQFF
CDR3 DNA: TGTGCCAGCAGTCCCCCGGGACTAGCGGGCCGGGGGGGGGTCTATGAGCAGTTCTTC

J gene: TRBJ1-5
clone size: -
D gene: -
V gene: TRBV27
CDR3 protein: CASSLYRDQPQHF
CDR3 DNA: TGTGCCAGCAGTCTATACAGGGACCAGCCCCAGCATTTT

J gene: TRBJ1-2
clone size: -
D gene: -
V gene: TRBV29-1
CDR3 protein: CSVGDKRPYGYTF
CDR3 DNA: TGCAGCGTTGGGGATAAACGACCCTATGGCTACACCTTC

J gene: TRBJ2-7
clone size: few
D gene: -
V gene: TRBV28
CDR3 protein: CASSFISGYEQYF
CDR3 DNA: TGTGCCAGCAGTTTTATCTCGGGCTACGAGCAGTACTTC

J gene: TRBJ2-1
clone size: many
D gene: -
V gene: TRBV18
CDR3 protein: CASSEKYEQFF
CDR3 DNA: TGTGCCAGCTCGGAGAAGTATGAGCAGTTCTTC

J gene: TRBJ1-3
clone size: few
D gene: TRBD1
V gene: TRBV4-1
CDR3 protein: CASSPTTGEPGNTIYF
CDR3 DNA: TGCGCCAGCAGCCCTACGACAGGGGAACCTGGAAACACCATATATTTT

J gene: TRBJ2-5
clone size: -
D gene: -
V gene: TRBV14
CDR3 protein: CASSQNLPIQETQYF
CDR3 DNA: TGTGCCAGCAGCCAAAATCTACCCATCCAAGAGACCCAGTACTTC

J gene: TRBJ2-7
clone size: -
D gene: TRBD1
V gene: TRBV7-6
CDR3 protein: CASSLEDRVSYEQYF
CDR3 DNA: TGTGCCAGCAGCTTAGAAGACAGGGTGTCCTACGAGCAGTACTTC

J gene: TRBJ2-3
clone size: once
D gene: TRBD2
V gene: TRBV29-1
CDR3 protein: CSVGVGSGRWDTQYF
CDR3 DNA: TGCAGCGTTGGGGTGGGTAGCGGGAGATGGGATACGCAGTATTTT

J gene: TRBJ2-7
clone size: -
D gene: -
V gene: TRBV7-2
CDR3 protein: CASSLAVIYEQYF
CDR3 DNA: TGTGCCAGCAGCTTAGCTGTGATCTACGAGCAGTACTTC

J gene: TRBJ1-5
clone size: -
D gene: -
V gene: TRBV20-1
CDR3 protein: CSATRTGGPQHF
CDR3 DNA: TGCAGTGCTACTAGAACCGGTGGGCCCCAGCATTTT

J gene: TRBJ2-7
clone size: -
D gene: TRBD1
V gene: TRBV20-1
CDR3 protein: CSARVRDRPHF
CDR3 DNA: TGCAGTGCTAGAGTTAGGGACAGGCCCCACTTC

J gene: TRBJ2-7
clone size: few
D gene: -
V gene: TRBV7-9
CDR3 protein: CASSSGTDSYEQYF
CDR3 DNA: TGTGCCAGCAGCTCCGGGACGGACTCCTACGAGCAGTACTTC

J gene: TRBJ2-1
clone size: -
D gene: TRBD1
V gene: TRBV6-5
CDR3 protein: CASSKFGQGQRSSYNEQFF
CDR3 DNA: TGTGCCAGCAGCAAATTCGGACAGGGCCAAAGGAGCTCCTACAATGAGCAGTTCTTC

J gene: TRBJ2-4
clone size: few
D gene: -
V gene: TRBV20-1
CDR3 protein: CSAQMGGGYKNIQYF
CDR3 DNA: TGCAGTGCGCAAATGGGTGGGGGGTACAAAAACATTCAGTACTTC

J gene: TRBJ2-3
clone size: many
D gene: TRBD1
V gene: TRBV28
CDR3 protein: CASSSGTDTDTQYF
CDR3 DNA: TGTGCCAGCAGTTCCGGGACAGACACAGATACGCAGTATTTT

J gene: TRBJ1-5
clone size: few
D gene: -
V gene: TRBV29-1
CDR3 protein: CSVGSGQPQHF
CDR3 DNA: TGCAGCGTTGGGTCAGGGCAGCCCCAGCATTTT

J gene: TRBJ2-2
clone size: few
D gene: -
V gene: TRBV9
CDR3 protein: CASSVFGTGNTGELFF
CDR3 DNA: TGTGCCAGCAGCGTATTTGGCACAGGAAACACCGGGGAGCTGTTTTTT

J gene: TRBJ2-1
clone size: few
D gene: -
V gene: TRBV9
CDR3 protein: CASSPSGTPYNEQFF
CDR3 DNA: TGTGCCAGCAGCCCCTCCGGGACACCCTACAATGAGCAGTTCTTC

J gene: TRBJ2-5
clone size: few
D gene: -
V gene: TRBV27
CDR3 protein: CASTPFGRERETQYF
CDR3 DNA: TGTGCCAGCACCCCTTTCGGGCGCGAAAGGGAGACCCAGTACTTC